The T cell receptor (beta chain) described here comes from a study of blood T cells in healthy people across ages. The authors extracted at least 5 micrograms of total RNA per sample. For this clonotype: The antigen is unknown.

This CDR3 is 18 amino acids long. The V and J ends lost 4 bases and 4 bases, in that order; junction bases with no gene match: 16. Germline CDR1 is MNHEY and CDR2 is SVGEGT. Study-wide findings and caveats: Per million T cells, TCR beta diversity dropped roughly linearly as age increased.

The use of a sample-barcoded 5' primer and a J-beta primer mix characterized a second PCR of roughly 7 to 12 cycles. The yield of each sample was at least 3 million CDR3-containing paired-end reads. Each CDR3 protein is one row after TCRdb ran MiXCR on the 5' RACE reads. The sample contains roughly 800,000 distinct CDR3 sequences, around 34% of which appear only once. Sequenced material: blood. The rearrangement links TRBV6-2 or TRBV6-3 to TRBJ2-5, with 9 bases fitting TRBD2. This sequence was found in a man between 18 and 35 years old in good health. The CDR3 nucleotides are TGTGCCAGCAGTTTCGATCCGGGACTAGCAATTCGTAGAGAGACCCAGTACTTC. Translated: CASSFDPGLAIRRETQYF.